A single sample is the source of the 14 T cell receptor beta chains below, sequenced in a study of cytomegalovirus exposure and HLA in healthy donors. PCR amplification relied on 60 Vbeta primers (plus 13 Jbeta primers). Repertoires were generated with immunoSEQ multiplex PCR, while TCRdb's copy carries only in-frame clones and drops some. The sample carries 100,000 to 150,000 clones, over 70% recorded once. Material: PBMCs. Receptor source: a woman aged 45-60 years in good health and CMV-seropositive.

This rearrangement joins TRBV10-3 to TRBJ1-1; 11 positions agree with TRBD1. CDR1 is ENHRY, CDR2 SYGVKD, per germline. With 6 bases clipped from V and 0 bases from J, the junction kept 6 bases outside the gene matches. This CDR3 has 16 residues. Written as DNA, the CDR3 is TGTGCCATCAGCCGGGACAGGGGGTTTTTGAACACTGAAGCTTTCTTT. This encodes CAISRDRGFLNTEAFF.

The chain has TRBV27 and TRBJ2-3, with 16 bases lining up with TRBD2. The CDR3 spans 17 residues. CDR1 is MNHEY, CDR2 SMNVEV, per germline (reference sequence). J was trimmed by 4 bases and V by 1 base; bases with no gene match: 2. The CDR3 sequence is CASSLWGLAGGPDTQYF. CDR3 nucleotides: TGTGCCAGCAGTTTATGGGGACTAGCGGGAGGGCCAGATACGCAGTATTTT.

The CDR3 DNA reads TGTGCCAGCAGCCGCGGGACTAGCGGGGGGCTTCAGTTCTTC. Its translation: CASSRGTSGGLQFF. The V gene is TRBV7-3, the J gene TRBJ2-1, with TRBD2 identical over 15 bases. With 5 bases clipped from V and 13 bases from J, the junction kept 6 bases outside the gene matches. The CDR3 sequence is 14 residues long. Germline assignment: CDR1 SGHTA and CDR2 FQGTGA.

On this clone: The sample contains more than one DNA sequence encoding this CDR3. The V call is TRBV7-9, the J call TRBJ2-3; 10 bases match TRBD1. This CDR3 comprises 16 residues. The germline V gene has CDR1 SEHNR and CDR2 FQNEAQ (reference sequence). J gave up 2 bases and V 0 bases, and 2 bases lay outside the gene matches. The CDR3: CASSLADRGLTDTQYF. CDR3 DNA sequence: TGTGCCAGCAGCTTAGCTGACAGGGGGCTCACAGATACGCAGTATTTT.

V gene TRBV7-2 combines with J gene TRBJ2-5; 9 bases fit TRBD2. Trimming cost V 2 bases and J 3 bases; bases outside gene matches: 10. Germline loops: CDR1 SGHTA, CDR2 FQGNSA. The CDR3 consists of 17 residues. The CDR3: CASSLRSGRRYKETQYF. The CDR3 nucleotides read TGTGCCAGCAGCTTAAGGAGCGGGAGGCGTTATAAAGAGACCCAGTACTTC.

The V call is TRBV2, the J call TRBJ1-1; D perhaps matches TRBD1 (6 bases). V was cut by 0 bases and J by 3 bases, with 8 bases left in between. Germline V gene lookup returns CDR1 SNHLY and CDR2 FYNNEI. This CDR3 contains 14 residues. CDR3: CASSEAGQHTEAFF. The CDR3 DNA reads as TGTGCCAGCAGTGAAGCCGGACAGCACACTGAAGCTTTCTTT.

Ten or more counts support this clone. The V call is TRBV6-4, the J call TRBJ1-5, with a tentative D call TRBD1 (5 bases). Germline CDR1 and CDR2: MRHNA and SNTAGT. CDR3 size: 15 residues. The V gene lost 6 bases and the J gene lost 4 bases, with 16 bases spanning the gap. Here the CDR3 reads CASRGPDSRNQPQHF. CDR3 DNA: TGTGCCAGCAGGGGGCCGGATTCAAGGAATCAGCCCCAGCATTTT.

The count of this clone is one. CDR3 amino acids: CASSYGASGGINIQYF. CDR3 sequence (DNA): TGTGCCAGCAGTTACGGGGCTAGCGGGGGGATAAACATTCAGTACTTC. The V and J genes are TRBV6-5 and TRBJ2-4, with 11 nucleotides matching TRBD2. The CDR3 length is 16 residues. J was trimmed by 6 bases and V by 2 bases; bases with no gene match: 6. Germline loops: CDR1 MNHEY, CDR2 SVGAGI.

The V and J genes are TRBV19 and TRBJ2-7, with D possibly TRBD2 on 7 matching bases. Germline V gene sequence: CDR1 LNHDA, CDR2 SQIVND (reference sequence). This CDR3 has 13 residues. V lost 3 bases and J lost 5, with 11 bases in between. The CDR3 loop reads CASSIGGRNEQYF. The DNA for the CDR3 is TGTGCCAGTAGTATCGGGGGGCGCAACGAGCAGTACTTC.

The J gene is TRBJ2-1, the V gene TRBV19, with TRBD1 matching 7 bases. The CDR3 covers 17 residues. V was pared by 6 bases and J by 7 bases, with 18 bases of the junction left unmatched. CDR1 and CDR2 (germline): LNHDA, SQIVND (reference sequence). The CDR3 region is CASRSLDLTGARNEQFF. For the CDR3, the DNA is TGTGCCAGTAGATCCCTCGACCTCACAGGGGCGAGGAATGAGCAGTTCTTC.

The gene calls are TRBV4-1 and TRBJ1-3; 7 bases map to TRBD1. CDR1 and CDR2 from the germline V gene are MGHRA and YSYEKL. The V and J ends lost 2 bases and 0 bases, in that order; junction bases with no gene match: 10. The CDR3 is 18 residues long. This CDR3 reads CASSQPLRTGHSGNTIYF. CDR3 sequence (DNA): TGCGCCAGCAGCCAACCTCTTCGGACAGGTCACTCTGGAAACACCATATATTTT.

V usage is TRBV6-1 and J usage is TRBJ2-7; 9 bases are a match to TRBD1. Germline V CDR1 and CDR2: MNHNS, SASEGT. This CDR3 contains 14 residues. After removal of 6 bases from V and 5 bases from J, the junction contained 8 bases not matched to a gene. The CDR3 sequence is CASRDTGGKDEQYF. For the CDR3, the DNA is TGTGCCAGCAGGGATACAGGGGGCAAGGACGAGCAGTACTTC.

The chain employs TRBV15 and TRBJ1-4, with 7 bases that match TRBD1. Germline CDR1 is LNHNV and CDR2 is YYDKDF (reference sequence). CDR3 size: 18 residues. V trimming: 0 bases; J trimming: 5 bases; junction bases outside the gene matches: 12. The DNA for the CDR3 is TGTGCCACCAGCAGAGATCGTGAGGGGGCAAGGAAGAATGAAAAACTGTTTTTT. Its protein product is CATSRDREGARKNEKLFF.

The chain combines TRBV7-9 with TRBJ1-3; D is uncertain. Germline CDR1 and CDR2: SEHNR and FQNEAQ (reference sequence). CDR3 size: 16 residues. V was clipped by 2 bases and J by 1 base, with 12 bases between them. The CDR3: CASSLSAGPSGNTIYF. For the CDR3, the DNA is TGTGCCAGCAGCTTATCAGCAGGCCCTTCTGGAAACACCATATATTTT.